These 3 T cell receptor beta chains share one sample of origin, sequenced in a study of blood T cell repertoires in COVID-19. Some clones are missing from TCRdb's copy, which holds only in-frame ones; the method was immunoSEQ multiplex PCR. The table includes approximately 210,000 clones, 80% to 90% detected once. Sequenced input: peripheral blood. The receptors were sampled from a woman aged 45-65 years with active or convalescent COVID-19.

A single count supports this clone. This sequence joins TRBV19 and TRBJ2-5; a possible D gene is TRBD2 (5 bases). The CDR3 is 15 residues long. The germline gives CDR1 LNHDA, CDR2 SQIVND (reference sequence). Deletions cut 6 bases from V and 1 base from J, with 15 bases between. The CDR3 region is CASRGGLAPQETQYF. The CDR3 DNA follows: TGTGCCAGTAGAGGCGGACTCGCACCCCAAGAGACCCAGTACTTC.

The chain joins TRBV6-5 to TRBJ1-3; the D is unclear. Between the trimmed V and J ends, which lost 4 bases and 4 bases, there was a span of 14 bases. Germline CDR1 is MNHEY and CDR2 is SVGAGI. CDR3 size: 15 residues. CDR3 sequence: CASSWEGEPGNTIYF. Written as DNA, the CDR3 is TGTGCCAGCAGTTGGGAGGGAGAACCGGGAAACACCATATATTTT.

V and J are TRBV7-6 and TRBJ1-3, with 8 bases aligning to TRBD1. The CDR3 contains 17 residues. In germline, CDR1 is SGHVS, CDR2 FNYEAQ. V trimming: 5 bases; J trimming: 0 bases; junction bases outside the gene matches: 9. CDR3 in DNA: TGTGCCAGCAGCCGCGGACAGGGCCAATTCTCTGGAAACACCATATATTTT. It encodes CASSRGQGQFSGNTIYF.